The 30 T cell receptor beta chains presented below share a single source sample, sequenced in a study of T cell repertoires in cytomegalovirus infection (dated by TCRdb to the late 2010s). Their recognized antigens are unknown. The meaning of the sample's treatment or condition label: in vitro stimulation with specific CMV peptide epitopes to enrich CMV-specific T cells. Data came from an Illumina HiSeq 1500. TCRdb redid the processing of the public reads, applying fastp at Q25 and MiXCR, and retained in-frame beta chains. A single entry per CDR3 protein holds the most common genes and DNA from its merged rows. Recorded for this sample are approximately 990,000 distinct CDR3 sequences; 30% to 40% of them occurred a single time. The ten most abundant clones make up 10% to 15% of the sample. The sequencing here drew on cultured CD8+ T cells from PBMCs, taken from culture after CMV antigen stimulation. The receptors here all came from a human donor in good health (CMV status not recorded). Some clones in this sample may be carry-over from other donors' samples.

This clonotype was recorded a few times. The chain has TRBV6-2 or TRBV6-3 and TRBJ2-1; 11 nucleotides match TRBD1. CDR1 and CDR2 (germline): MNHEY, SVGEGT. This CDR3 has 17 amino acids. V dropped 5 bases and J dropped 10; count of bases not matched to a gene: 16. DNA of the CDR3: TGTGCCAGCAGTCTTACCCGGACAGGGGGCGAATTTAGGGAGCAGTTCTTC. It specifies CASSLTRTGGEFREQFF.

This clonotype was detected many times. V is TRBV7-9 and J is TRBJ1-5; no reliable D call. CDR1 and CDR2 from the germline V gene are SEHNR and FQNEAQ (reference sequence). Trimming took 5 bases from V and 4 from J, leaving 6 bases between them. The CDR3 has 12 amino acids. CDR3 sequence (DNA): TGTGCCAGCAGCACCGGTAATCAGCCCCAGCATTTT. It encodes CASSTGNQPQHF. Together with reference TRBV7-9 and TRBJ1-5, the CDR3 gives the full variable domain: DTGVSQNPRHKITKRGQNVTFRCDPISEHNRLYWYRQTLGQGPEFLTYFQNEAQLEKSRLLSDRFSAERPKGSFSTLEIQRTEQGDSAMYLCASSTGNQPQHFGDGTRLSIL.

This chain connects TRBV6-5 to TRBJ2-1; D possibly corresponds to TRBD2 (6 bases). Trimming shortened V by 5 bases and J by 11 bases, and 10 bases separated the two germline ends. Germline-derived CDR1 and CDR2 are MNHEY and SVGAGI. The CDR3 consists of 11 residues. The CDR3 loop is CASSRGFKQFF. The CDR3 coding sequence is TGTGCCAGCAGTCGGGGGTTTAAGCAGTTCTTC.

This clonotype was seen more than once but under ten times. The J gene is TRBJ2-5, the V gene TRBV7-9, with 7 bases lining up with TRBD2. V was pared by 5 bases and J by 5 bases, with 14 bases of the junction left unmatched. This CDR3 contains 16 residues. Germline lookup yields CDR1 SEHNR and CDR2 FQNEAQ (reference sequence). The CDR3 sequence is CASSPPRTSWGETQYF. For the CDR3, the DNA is TGTGCCAGCAGCCCACCCCGGACTAGTTGGGGGGAGACCCAGTACTTC.

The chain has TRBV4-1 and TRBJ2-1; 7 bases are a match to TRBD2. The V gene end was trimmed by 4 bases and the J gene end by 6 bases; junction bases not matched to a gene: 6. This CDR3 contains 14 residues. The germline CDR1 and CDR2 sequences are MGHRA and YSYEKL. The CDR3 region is CASSPFGEGNEQFF. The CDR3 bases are TGCGCCAGCAGCCCCTTCGGGGAGGGCAATGAGCAGTTCTTC.

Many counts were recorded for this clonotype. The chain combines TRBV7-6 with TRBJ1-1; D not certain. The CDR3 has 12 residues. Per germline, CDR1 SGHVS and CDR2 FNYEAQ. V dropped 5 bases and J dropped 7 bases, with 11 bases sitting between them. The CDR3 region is CASSRGGIEAFF. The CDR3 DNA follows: TGTGCCAGCAGCCGTGGAGGTATTGAAGCTTTCTTT.

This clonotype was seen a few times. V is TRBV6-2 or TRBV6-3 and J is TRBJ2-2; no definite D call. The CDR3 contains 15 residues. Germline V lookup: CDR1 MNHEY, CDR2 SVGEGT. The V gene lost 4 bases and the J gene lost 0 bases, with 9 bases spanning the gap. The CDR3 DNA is TGTGCCAGCAGTTCCGGGCCTACGAACACCGGGGAGCTGTTTTTT. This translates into CASSSGPTNTGELFF.

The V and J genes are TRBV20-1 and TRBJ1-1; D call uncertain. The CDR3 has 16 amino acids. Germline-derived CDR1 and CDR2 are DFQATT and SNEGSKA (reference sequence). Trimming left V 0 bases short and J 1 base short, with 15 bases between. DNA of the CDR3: TGCAGTGCTAGAGATCCCCTCGGAGCGTCGAACACTGAAGCTTTCTTT. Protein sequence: CSARDPLGASNTEAFF.

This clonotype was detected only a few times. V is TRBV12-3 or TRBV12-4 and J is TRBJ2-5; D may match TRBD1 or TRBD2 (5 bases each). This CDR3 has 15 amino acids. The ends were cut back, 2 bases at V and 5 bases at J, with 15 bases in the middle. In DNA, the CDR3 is TGTGCCAGCAGTTTAAGGGGACCCCCAAGGGAGACCCAGTACTTC. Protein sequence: CASSLRGPPRETQYF.

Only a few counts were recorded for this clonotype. The CDR3, as DNA: TGTGCCAGCAGCTTAGATAACAGGGGGATGAACACCGGGGAGCTGTTTTTT. Encoded protein: CASSLDNRGMNTGELFF. This chain uses TRBV7-9 with TRBJ2-2; TRBD1 aligns across 8 bases. CDR1 is SEHNR, CDR2 FQNEAQ, per germline (reference sequence). There are 17 residues in the CDR3. V was clipped by 1 base and J by 1 base; unmatched bases: 5.

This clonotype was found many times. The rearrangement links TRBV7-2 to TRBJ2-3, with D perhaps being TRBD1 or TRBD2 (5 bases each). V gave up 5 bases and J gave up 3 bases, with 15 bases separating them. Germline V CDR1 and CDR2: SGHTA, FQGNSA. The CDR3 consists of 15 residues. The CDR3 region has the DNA TGTGCCAGCAGCCGGGACCGGGGTATGACAGATACGCAGTATTTT. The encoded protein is CASSRDRGMTDTQYF.

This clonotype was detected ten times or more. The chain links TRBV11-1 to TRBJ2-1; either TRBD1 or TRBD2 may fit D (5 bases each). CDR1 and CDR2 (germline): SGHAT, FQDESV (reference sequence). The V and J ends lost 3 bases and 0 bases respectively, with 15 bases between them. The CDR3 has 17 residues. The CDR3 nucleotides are TGTGCCAGCAGCTTTGCCCGGGACGAGAGCTCCTACAATGAGCAGTTCTTC. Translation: CASSFARDESSYNEQFF. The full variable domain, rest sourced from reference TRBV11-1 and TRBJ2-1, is EAEVAQSPRYKITEKSQAVAFWCDPISGHATLYWYRQILGQGPELLVQFQDESVVDDSQLPKDRFSAERLKGVDSTLKIQPAELGDSAMYLCASSFARDESSYNEQFFGPGTRLTVL.

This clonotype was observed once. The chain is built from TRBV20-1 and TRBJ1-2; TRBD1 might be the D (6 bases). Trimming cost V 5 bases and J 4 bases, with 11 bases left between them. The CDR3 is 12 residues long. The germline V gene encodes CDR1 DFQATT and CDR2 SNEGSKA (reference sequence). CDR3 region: CSARTVGYGYTF. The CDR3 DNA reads TGCAGTGCTCGGACAGTCGGCTATGGCTACACCTTC.

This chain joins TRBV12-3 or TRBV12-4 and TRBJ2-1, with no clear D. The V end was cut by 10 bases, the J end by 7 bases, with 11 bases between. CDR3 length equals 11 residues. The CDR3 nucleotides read TGTGCCACCGCTCCCGATAATGAGCAGTTCTTC. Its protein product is CATAPDNEQFF.

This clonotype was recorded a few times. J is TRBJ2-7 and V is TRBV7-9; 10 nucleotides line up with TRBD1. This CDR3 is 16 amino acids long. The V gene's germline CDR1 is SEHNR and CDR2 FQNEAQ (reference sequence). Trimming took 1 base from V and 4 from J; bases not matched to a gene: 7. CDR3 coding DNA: TGTGCCAGCAGCTTAGTGGGACAGGGGCGCCCGTACGAGCAGTACTTC. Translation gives CASSLVGQGRPYEQYF.

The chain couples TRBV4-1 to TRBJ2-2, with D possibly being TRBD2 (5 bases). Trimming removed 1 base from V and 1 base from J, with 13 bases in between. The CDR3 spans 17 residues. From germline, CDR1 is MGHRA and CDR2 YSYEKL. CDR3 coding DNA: TGCGCCAGCAGCCAAGGGGAGCTAGGGAGGAACACCGGGGAGCTGTTTTTT. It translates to CASSQGELGRNTGELFF.

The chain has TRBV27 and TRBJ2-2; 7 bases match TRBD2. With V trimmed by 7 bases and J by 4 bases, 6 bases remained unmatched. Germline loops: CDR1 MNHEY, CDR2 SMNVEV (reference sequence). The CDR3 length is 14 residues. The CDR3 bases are TGTGCCAGCATCGGCAGGGAGGGCACCGGGGAGCTGTTTTTT. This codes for CASIGREGTGELFF.

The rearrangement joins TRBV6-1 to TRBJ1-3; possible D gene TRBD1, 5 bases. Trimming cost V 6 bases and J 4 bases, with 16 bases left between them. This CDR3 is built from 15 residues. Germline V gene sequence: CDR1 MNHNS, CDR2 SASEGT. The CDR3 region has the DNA TGTGCCAGCAGGAATCAGGGAGGCTCCGGAAACACCATATATTTT. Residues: CASRNQGGSGNTIYF.

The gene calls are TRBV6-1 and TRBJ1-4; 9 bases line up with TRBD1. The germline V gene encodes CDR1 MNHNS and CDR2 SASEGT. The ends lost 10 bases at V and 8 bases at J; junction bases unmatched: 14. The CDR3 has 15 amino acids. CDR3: CATRTGEPFWEKLFF. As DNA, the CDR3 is TGTGCCACCCGGACAGGGGAGCCATTTTGGGAAAAACTGTTTTTT.

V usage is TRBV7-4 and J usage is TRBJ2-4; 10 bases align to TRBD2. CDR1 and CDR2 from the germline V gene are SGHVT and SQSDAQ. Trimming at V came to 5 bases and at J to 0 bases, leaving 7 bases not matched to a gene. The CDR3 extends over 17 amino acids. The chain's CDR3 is CASSDSLAGIAKNIQYF. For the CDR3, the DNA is TGTGCCAGCAGCGACTCACTAGCGGGGATAGCCAAAAACATTCAGTACTTC.

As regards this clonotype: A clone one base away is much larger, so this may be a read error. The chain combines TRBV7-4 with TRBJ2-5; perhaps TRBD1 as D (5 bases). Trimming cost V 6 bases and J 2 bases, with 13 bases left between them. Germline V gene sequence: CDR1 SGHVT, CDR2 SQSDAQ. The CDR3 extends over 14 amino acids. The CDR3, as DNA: TGTGCCAGCAGACACCAGGACACTCAAGAGACCCAGTACTTC. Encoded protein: CASRHQDTQETQYF.

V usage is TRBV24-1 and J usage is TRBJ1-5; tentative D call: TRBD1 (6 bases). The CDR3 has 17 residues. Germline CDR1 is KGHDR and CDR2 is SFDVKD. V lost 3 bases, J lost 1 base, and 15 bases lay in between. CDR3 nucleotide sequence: TGTGCCACCAGTGATCCTTCGACAGGAGTGAGCAATCAGCCCCAGCATTTT. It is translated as CATSDPSTGVSNQPQHF.

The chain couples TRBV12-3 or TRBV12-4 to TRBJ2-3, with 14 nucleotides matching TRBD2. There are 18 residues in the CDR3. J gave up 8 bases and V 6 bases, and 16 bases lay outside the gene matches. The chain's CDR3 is CASSIRLAGGLAYSTQYF. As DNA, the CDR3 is TGTGCCAGCAGCATTAGACTAGCGGGGGGGCTGGCATATTCTACGCAGTATTTT.

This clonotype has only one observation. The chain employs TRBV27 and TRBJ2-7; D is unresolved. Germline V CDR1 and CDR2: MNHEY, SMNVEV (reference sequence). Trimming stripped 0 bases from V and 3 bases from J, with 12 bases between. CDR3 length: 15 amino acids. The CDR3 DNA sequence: TGTGCCAGCAGTTTATCCCCTGGACCCGGCTACGAGCAGTACTTC. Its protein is CASSLSPGPGYEQYF.

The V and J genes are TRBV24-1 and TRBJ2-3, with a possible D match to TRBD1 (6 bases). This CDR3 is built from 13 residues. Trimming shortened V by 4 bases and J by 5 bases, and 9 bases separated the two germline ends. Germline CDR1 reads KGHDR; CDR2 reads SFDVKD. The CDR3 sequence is CATSDPDRDTQYF. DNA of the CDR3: TGTGCCACCAGTGACCCGGACAGAGATACGCAGTATTTT.

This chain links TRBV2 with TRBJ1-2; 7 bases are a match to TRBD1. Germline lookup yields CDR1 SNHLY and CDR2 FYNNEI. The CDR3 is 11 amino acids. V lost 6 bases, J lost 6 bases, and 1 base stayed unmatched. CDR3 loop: CASRDRDGYTF. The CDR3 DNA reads TGTGCCAGCAGAGACAGGGATGGCTACACCTTC.

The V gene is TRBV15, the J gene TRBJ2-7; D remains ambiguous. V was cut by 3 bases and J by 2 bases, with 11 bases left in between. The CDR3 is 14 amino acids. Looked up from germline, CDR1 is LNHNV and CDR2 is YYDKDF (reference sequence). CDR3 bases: TGTGCCACCAGCAGGGGCTTGGGGACCTACGAGCAGTACGTC. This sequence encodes CATSRGLGTYEQYV.

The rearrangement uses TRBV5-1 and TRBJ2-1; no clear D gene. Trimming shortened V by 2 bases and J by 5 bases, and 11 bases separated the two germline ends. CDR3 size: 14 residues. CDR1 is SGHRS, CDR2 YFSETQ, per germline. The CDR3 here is CASSFLLRNNEQFF. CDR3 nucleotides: TGCGCCAGCAGCTTCTTACTCAGAAACAATGAGCAGTTCTTC. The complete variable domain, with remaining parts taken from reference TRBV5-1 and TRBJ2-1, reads KAGVTQTPRYLIKTRGQQVTLSCSPISGHRSVSWYQQTPGQGLQFLFEYFSETQRNKGNFPGRFSGRQFSNSRSEMNVSTLELGDSALYLCASSFLLRNNEQFFGPGTRLTVL.

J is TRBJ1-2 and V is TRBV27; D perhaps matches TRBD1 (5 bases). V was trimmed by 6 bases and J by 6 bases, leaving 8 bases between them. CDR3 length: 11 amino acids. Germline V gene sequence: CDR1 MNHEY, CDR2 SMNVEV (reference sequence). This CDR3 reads CASRGTDGYTF. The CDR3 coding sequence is TGTGCCAGCAGAGGGACGGATGGCTACACCTTC.

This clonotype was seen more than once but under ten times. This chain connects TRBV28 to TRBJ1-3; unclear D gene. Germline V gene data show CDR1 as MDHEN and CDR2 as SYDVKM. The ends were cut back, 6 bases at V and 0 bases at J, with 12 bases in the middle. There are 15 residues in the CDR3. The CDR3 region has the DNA TGTGCCAGCAGGCCTACGACCTACTCTGGAAACACCATATATTTT. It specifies CASRPTTYSGNTIYF.